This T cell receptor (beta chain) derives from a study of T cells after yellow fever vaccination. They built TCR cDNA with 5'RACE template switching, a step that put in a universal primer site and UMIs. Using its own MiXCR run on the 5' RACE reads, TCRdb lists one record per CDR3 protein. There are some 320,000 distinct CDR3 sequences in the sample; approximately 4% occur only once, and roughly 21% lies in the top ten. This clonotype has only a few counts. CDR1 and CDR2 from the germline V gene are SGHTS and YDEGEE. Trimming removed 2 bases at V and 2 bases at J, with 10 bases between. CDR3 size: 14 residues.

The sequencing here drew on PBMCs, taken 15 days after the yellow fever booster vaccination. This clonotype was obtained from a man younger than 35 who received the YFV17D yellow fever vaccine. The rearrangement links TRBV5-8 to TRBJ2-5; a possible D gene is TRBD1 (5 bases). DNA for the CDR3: TGTGCCAGCAGCTTATATACAGGACAAGAGACCCAGTACTTC. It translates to CASSLYTGQETQYF.